These T cell receptor beta chains were read from a single sample in a study of tumor and adjacent non-tumor tissue in lung cancer. TCRdb re-derived calls from the multiplex PCR reads in MiXCR, one entry per CDR3 protein. The repertoire includes 200,000 or so distinct CDR3 sequences, 71% of them detected once, and almost 25% sits in the top ten. Sequenced input: lung tumor tissue. The origin of the receptors is a man aged 55 to 69 with non-small cell lung cancer. Each CDR3 is given with its conserved first and last residue. The D gene is left open where the match is weak. Size values are once, few and many counts, or a class for expanded clones, and some rows have none.

v_gene: TRBV29-1
d_gene: .
abundance: .
j_gene: TRBJ2-3
CDR3aa: CSAPSDGTESQYF
CDR3nt: TGCAGCGCCCCGTCAGATGGCACAGAATCGCAGTATTTT

v_gene: TRBV6-2/TRBV6-3
d_gene: .
abundance: once
j_gene: TRBJ2-3
CDR3aa: CVSSYSDSTDTQYF
CDR3nt: TGTGTCAGCAGTTACTCGGACAGTACAGATACGCAGTATTTT

v_gene: TRBV28
d_gene: TRBD1
abundance: .
j_gene: TRBJ1-4
CDR3aa: CVSSPPQGVTNEKLFF
CDR3nt: TGTGTCAGCAGCCCCCCTCAGGGGGTTACCAATGAAAAACTGTTTTTT

v_gene: TRBV20-1
d_gene: TRBD2
abundance: once
j_gene: TRBJ2-2
CDR3aa: CRAERRSGGAPGELFF
CDR3nt: TGCAGAGCCGAAAGACGCAGCGGGGGGGCCCCCGGGGAGCTGTTTTTT

v_gene: TRBV5-4
d_gene: .
abundance: few
j_gene: TRBJ1-1
CDR3aa: CASGLGGHMNTEAFF
CDR3nt: TGTGCCAGCGGCTTGGGGGGACATATGAACACTGAAGCTTTCTTT

v_gene: TRBV5-5
d_gene: TRBD1
abundance: .
j_gene: TRBJ2-6
CDR3aa: CASNLPNTGGAGANVLTF
CDR3nt: TGTGCCAGCAACTTGCCAAACACAGGGGGCGCTGGGGCCAACGTCCTGACTTTC

v_gene: TRBV11-2
d_gene: .
abundance: .
j_gene: TRBJ2-7
CDR3aa: CASNLDQSNSYPYEKYF
CDR3nt: TGTGCCAGCAACTTAGATCAATCCAATTCGTACCCCTACGAGAAGTACTTC

v_gene: TRBV29-1
d_gene: .
abundance: .
j_gene: TRBJ2-7
CDR3aa: CSVLDVASHHEQYF
CDR3nt: TGCAGCGTTCTGGATGTGGCCAGCCATCACGAGCAGTACTTC

v_gene: TRBV29-1
d_gene: .
abundance: .
j_gene: TRBJ1-1
CDR3aa: CSVVGRSNTEVFF
CDR3nt: TGCAGTGTTGTGGGCAGATCGAACACTGAAGTTTTCTTT

v_gene: TRBV7-8
d_gene: .
abundance: .
j_gene: TRBJ2-7
CDR3aa: CTSSSTGATPSYEQYF
CDR3nt: TGTACCAGCAGCTCCACCGGGGCTACCCCCTCCTACGAGCAGTACTTC

v_gene: TRBV20-1
d_gene: TRBD1
abundance: .
j_gene: TRBJ1-2
CDR3aa: CSARDNRGLGYTF
CDR3nt: TGCAGTGCTAGAGATAACAGGGGGCTAGGCTACACCTTC

v_gene: TRBV4-2
d_gene: TRBD1
abundance: .
j_gene: TRBJ2-7
CDR3aa: CANSHRGSYEQYF
CDR3nt: TGTGCCAATAGCCACAGGGGCTCCTACGAGCAGTACTTC

v_gene: TRBV20-1
d_gene: .
abundance: .
j_gene: TRBJ1-6
CDR3aa: CSAREMTASWSPLHF
CDR3nt: TGCAGTGCTAGAGAAATGACGGCGTCCTGGTCTCCCCTCCACTTT

v_gene: TRBV4-3
d_gene: .
abundance: .
j_gene: TRBJ1-1
CDR3aa: CANNQDRLNTEAFF
CDR3nt: TGCGCCAACAACCAAGATCGGCTGAACACTGAAGCTTTCTTT

v_gene: TRBV12-3/TRBV12-4
d_gene: .
abundance: .
j_gene: TRBJ1-3
CDR3aa: CASGSRANSGNTIYF
CDR3nt: TGTGCCAGCGGCTCCCGGGCCAACTCTGGAAACACCATATATTTT

v_gene: TRBV6-2/TRBV6-3
d_gene: .
abundance: .
j_gene: TRBJ2-7
CDR3aa: CASSYSRTVLLDQYF
CDR3nt: TGTGCCAGCAGTTACTCTAGAACGGTTTTACTCGATCAGTACTTC

v_gene: TRBV12-3/TRBV12-4
d_gene: .
abundance: once
j_gene: TRBJ1-3
CDR3aa: CASSLQTRGNTIYF
CDR3nt: TGTGCCAGCAGTTTACAAACACGTGGAAACACCATATATTTT

v_gene: TRBV11-3
d_gene: .
abundance: .
j_gene: TRBJ2-7
CDR3aa: CASSGYNEQYF
CDR3nt: TGTGCCAGTAGTGGCTACAATGAGCAGTACTTC

v_gene: TRBV15
d_gene: .
abundance: .
j_gene: TRBJ2-5
CDR3aa: CATRGVSQETQYF
CDR3nt: TGTGCCACCAGGGGGGTGAGTCAAGAGACCCAGTACTTC

v_gene: TRBV29-1
d_gene: .
abundance: .
j_gene: TRBJ1-1
CDR3aa: CSVGQGRGYTEAFF
CDR3nt: TGCAGCGTGGGTCAGGGACGCGGTTACACTGAAGCTTTCTTT

v_gene: TRBV6-1
d_gene: .
abundance: .
j_gene: TRBJ2-2
CDR3aa: CANSERGKSSGGELFF
CDR3nt: TGTGCCAACAGTGAAAGAGGCAAATCAAGCGGCGGGGAGCTGTTTTTT